The sequence of this T cell receptor (beta chain) was determined in a study of PD-1 blockade in classical Hodgkin lymphoma. Looking at the study overall: Treatment was intravenous nivolumab, 3 mg/kg every 2 weeks, until progression. Study-level points and caveats: Patients newly diagnosed and complete responders had comparable baseline diversity. CD4+ but not CD8+ TCR diversity rose significantly by C4D1.

The data were produced by immunoSEQ multiplex PCR, yet TCRdb's version contains in-frame clones alone and is incomplete. The sample has 20,000 to 30,000 clones, approximately 88% seen once; the top ten hold around 25%. The CDR3 has 15 amino acids. CDR1 and CDR2 from the germline V gene are MNHEY and SVGAGI. Concerning this clone itself: What it binds is not known. A read error may produce the germline difference seen at one junction end.

Stated time point: cycle 4 day 1 (C4D1), after six to seven weeks of nivolumab. Relapse after autologous stem cell transplantation occurred in every patient, and brentuximab vedotin exposure varied. This sequence was found in a human donor with classical Hodgkin lymphoma. The specimen was peripheral blood mononuclear cells (PBMCs), collected before the fourth cycle of nivolumab. V and J are TRBV6-5 and TRBJ2-7, with D perhaps TRBD1 or TRBD2 (6 bases each). The CDR3 bases are TGTGCCAGCAGTTACGGGGTCGGGGGCTCCTCCGAGCAGTACTTC. Its translation: CASSYGVGGSSEQYF.